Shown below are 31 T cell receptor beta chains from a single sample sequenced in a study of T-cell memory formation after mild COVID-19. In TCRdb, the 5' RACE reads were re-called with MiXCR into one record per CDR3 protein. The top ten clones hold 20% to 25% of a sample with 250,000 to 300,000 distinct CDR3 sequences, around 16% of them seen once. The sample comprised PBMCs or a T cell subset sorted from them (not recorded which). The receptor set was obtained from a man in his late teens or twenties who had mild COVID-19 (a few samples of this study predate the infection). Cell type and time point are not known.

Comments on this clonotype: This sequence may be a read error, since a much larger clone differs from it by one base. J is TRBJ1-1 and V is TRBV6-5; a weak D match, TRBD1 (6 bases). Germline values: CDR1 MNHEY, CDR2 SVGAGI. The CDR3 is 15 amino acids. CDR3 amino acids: CASSYSGTQNNEAFF. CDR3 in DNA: TGTGCCAGCAGTTACTCCGGGACACAGAACAATGAAGCTTTCTTT.

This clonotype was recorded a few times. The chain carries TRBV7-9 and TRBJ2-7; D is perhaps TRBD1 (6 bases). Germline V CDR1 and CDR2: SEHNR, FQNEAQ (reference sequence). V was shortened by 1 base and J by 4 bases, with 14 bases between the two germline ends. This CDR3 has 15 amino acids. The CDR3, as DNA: TGTGCCAGCAGCTTAGATGGGGGCTATCGGTACGAGCAGTACTTC. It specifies CASSLDGGYRYEQYF.

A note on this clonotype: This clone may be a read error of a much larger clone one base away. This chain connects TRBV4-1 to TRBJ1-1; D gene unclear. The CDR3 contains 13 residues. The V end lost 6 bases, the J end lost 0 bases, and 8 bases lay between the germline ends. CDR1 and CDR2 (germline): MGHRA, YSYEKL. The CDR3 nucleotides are TGCGCCAGCAGACTACGGATGAACACTGAAGCTTTCTTT. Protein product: CASRLRMNTEAFF.

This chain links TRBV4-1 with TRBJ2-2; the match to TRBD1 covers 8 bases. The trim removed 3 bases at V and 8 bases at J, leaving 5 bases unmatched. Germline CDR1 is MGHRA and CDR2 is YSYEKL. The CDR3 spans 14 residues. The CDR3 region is CASSHTGGTGELFF. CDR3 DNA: TGCGCCAGCAGCCACACAGGGGGTACGGGGGAGCTGTTTTTT.

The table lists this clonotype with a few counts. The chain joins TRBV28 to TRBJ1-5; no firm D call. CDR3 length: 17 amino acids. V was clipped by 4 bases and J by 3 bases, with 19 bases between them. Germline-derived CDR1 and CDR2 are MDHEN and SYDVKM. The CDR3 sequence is CASSSPLFRLVNQPQHF. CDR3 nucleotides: TGTGCCAGCAGTTCCCCCCTATTTCGACTAGTCAATCAGCCCCAGCATTTT. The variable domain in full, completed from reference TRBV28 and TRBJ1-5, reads DVKVTQSSRYLVKRTGEKVFLECVQDMDHENMFWYRQDPGLGLRLIYFSYDVKMKEKGDIPEGYSVSREKKERFSLILESASTNQTSMYLCASSSPLFRLVNQPQHFGDGTRLSIL.

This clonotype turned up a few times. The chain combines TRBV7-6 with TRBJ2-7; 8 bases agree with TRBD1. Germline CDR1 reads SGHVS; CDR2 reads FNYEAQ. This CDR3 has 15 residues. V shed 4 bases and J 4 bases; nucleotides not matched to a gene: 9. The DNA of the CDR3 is TGTGCCAGCAGCTCAGGGACAGGTTCAGGTTACGAGCAGTACTTC. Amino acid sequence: CASSSGTGSGYEQYF. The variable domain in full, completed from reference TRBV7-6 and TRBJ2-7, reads GAGVSQSPRYKVTKRGQDVALRCDPISGHVSLYWYRQALGQGPEFLTYFNYEAQQDKSGLPNDRFSAERPEGSISTLTIQRTEQRDSAMYRCASSSGTGSGYEQYFGPGTRLTVT.

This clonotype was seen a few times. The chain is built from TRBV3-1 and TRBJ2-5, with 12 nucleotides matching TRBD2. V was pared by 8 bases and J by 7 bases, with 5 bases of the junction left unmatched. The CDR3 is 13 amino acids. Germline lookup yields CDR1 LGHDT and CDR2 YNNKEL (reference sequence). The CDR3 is CASLAGGPGTQYF. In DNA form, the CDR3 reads TGTGCCAGCCTAGCGGGGGGGCCGGGGACCCAGTACTTC.

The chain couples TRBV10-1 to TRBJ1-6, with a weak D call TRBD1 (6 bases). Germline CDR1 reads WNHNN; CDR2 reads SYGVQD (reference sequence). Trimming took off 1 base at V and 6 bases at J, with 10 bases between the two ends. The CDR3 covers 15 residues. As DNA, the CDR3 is TGCGCCAGCAGTGAGTTGTGGACAGCTAATTCACCCCTCCACTTT. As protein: CASSELWTANSPLHF.

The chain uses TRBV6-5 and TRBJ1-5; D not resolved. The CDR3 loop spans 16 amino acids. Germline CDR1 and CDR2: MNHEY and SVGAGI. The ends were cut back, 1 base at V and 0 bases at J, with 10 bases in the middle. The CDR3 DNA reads TGTGCCAGCAGTTACTTTCGCCGAATTAGCAATCAGCCCCAGCATTTT. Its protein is CASSYFRRISNQPQHF.

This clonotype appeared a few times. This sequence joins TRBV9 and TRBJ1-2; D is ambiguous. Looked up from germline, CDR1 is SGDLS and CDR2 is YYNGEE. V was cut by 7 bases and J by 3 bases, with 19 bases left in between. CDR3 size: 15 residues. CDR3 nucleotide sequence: TGTGCCAGCTCCCTTGCGGGTTCAGGCGACTATGGCTACACCTTC. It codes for CASSLAGSGDYGYTF. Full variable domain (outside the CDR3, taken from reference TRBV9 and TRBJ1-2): DSGVTQTPKHLITATGQRVTLRCSPRSGDLSVYWYQQSLDQGLQFLIQYYNGEERAKGNILERFSAQQFPDLHSELNLSSLELGDSALYFCASSLAGSGDYGYTFGSGTRLTVV.

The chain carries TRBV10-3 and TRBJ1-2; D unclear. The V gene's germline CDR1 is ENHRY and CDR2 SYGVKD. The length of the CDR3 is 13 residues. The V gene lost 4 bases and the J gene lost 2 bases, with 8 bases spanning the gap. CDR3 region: CAISALGNYGYTF. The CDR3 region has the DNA TGTGCCATCAGTGCGCTGGGGAACTATGGCTACACCTTC.

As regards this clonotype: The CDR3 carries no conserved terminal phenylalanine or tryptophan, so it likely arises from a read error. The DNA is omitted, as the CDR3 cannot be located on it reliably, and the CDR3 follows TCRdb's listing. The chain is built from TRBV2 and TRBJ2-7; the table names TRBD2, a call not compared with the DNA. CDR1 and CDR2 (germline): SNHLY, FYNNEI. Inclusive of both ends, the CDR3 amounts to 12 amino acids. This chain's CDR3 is CASSERGGPPRG.

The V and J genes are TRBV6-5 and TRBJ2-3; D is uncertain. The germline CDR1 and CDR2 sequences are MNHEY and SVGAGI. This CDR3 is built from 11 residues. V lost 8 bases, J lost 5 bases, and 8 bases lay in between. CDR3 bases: TGTGCCAGCCTAGGCCAAGATACGCAGTATTTT. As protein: CASLGQDTQYF.

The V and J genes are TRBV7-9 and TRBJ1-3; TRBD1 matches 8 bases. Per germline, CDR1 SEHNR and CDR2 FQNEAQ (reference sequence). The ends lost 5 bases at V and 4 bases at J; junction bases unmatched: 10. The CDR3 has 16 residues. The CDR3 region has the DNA TGTGCCAGCAGCCAGGCGGACAGGGCGAAAGGAAACACCATATATTTT. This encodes CASSQADRAKGNTIYF.

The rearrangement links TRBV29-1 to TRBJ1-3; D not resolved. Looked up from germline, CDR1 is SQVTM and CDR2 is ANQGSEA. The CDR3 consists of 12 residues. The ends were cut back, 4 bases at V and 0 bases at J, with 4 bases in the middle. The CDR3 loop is CSVGHSGNTIYF. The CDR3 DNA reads TGCAGCGTTGGGCACTCTGGAAACACCATATATTTT.

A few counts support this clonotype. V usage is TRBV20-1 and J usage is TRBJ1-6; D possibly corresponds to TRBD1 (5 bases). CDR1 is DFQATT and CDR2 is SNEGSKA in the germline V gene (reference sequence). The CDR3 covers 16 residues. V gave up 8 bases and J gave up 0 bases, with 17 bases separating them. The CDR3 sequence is CSPKQPGHSYNSPLHF. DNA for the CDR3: TGCAGTCCTAAACAGCCTGGACACTCCTATAATTCACCCCTCCACTTT.

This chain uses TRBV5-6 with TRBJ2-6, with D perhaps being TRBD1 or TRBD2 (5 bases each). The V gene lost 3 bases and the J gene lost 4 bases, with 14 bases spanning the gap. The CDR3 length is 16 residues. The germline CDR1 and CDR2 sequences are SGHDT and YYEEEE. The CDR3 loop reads CASSSRGPLGANVLTF. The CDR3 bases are TGTGCCAGCAGCTCACGGGGCCCTTTGGGGGCCAACGTCCTGACTTTC. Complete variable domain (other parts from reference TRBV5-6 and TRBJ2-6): DAGVTQSPTHLIKTRGQQVTLRCSPKSGHDTVSWYQQALGQGPQFIFQYYEEEERQRGNFPDRFSGHQFPNYSSELNVNALLLGDSALYLCASSSRGPLGANVLTFGAGSRLTVL.

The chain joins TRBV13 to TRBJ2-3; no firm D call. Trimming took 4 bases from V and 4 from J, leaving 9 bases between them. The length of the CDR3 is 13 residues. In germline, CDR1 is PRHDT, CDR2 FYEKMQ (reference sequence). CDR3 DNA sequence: TGTGCCAGCAGCTCCCCGCTGGCAGATACGCAGTATTTT. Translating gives CASSSPLADTQYF. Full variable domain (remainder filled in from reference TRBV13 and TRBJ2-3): AAGVIQSPRHLIKEKRETATLKCYPIPRHDTVYWYQQGPGQDPQFLISFYEKMQSDKGSIPDRFSAQQFSDYHSELNMSSLELGDSALYFCASSSPLADTQYFGPGTRLTVL.

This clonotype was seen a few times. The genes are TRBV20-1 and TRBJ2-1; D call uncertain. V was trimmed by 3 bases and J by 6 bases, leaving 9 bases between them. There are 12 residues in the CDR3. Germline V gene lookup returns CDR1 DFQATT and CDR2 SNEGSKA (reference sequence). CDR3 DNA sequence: TGCAGTGCTAGTGCCGGGTTCAATGAGCAGTTCTTC. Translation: CSASAGFNEQFF.

The chain's CDR3 is CASTWQGKANEQFF. The CDR3 DNA is TGTGCCAGCACCTGGCAGGGGAAGGCTAATGAGCAGTTCTTC. The V call is TRBV12-3 or TRBV12-4, the J call TRBJ2-1; a possible D gene is TRBD1 (6 bases). V lost 7 bases, J lost 7 bases, and 17 bases lay in between. This CDR3 region has 14 residues.

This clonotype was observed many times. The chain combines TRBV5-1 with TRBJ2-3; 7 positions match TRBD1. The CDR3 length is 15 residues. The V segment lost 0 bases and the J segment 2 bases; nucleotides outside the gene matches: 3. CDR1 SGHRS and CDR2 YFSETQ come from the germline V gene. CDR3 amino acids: CASSLEGQYTDTQYF. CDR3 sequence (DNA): TGCGCCAGCAGCTTGGAGGGACAGTACACAGATACGCAGTATTTT.

The CDR3 sequence is CASSPLGQYEQYF. The CDR3 DNA reads as TGTGCCAGCAGCCCCCTCGGACAGTACGAGCAGTACTTC. V is TRBV7-6 and J is TRBJ2-7; D possibly corresponds to TRBD1 (6 bases). The CDR3 extends over 13 amino acids. Trimming removed 5 bases at V and 4 bases at J, with 12 bases between. The germline V gene encodes CDR1 SGHVS and CDR2 FNYEAQ.

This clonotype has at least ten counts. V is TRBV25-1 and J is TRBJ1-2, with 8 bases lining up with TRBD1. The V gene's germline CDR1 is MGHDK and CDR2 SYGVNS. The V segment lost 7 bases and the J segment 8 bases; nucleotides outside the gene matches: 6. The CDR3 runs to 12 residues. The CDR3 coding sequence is TGTGCCAGCATGGACAGGGCGGACGGCTACACCTTC. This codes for CASMDRADGYTF.

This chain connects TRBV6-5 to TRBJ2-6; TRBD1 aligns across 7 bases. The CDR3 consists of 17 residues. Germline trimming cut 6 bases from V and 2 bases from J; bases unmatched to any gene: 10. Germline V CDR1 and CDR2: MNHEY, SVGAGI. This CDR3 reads CASRTFRTGAGANVLTF. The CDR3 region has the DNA TGTGCCAGCAGGACTTTCCGCACAGGGGCTGGGGCCAACGTCCTGACTTTC.

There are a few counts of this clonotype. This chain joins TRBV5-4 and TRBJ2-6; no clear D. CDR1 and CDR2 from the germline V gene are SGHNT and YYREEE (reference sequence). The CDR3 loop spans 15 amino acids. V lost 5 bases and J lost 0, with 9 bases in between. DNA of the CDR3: TGTGCCAGCAGTGGGCAAGCCTCTGGGGCCAACGTCCTGACTTTC. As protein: CASSGQASGANVLTF.

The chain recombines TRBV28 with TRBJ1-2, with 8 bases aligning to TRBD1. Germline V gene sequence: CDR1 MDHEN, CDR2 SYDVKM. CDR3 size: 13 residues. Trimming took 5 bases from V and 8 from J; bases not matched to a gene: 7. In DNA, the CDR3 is TGTGCCAGCAGTGTGACAGGGGCGCGCGGCTACACCTTC. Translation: CASSVTGARGYTF.

CDR3 sequence reads: CASSRGSGIYEQYV. For the CDR3, the DNA is TGTGCCAGCAGTAGAGGAAGCGGGATCTACGAGCAGTACGTC. The chain uses TRBV6-6 and TRBJ2-7; 7 bases line up with TRBD2. The CDR3 totals 14 residues. Germline CDR1 reads MNHNY; CDR2 reads SVGAGI (reference sequence). The V gene end was trimmed by 5 bases and the J gene end by 3 bases; junction bases not matched to a gene: 7.

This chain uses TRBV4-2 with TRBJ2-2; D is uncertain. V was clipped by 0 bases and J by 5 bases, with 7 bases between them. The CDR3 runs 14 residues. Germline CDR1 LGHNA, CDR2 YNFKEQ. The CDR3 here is CASSQDYGTGELFF. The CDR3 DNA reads TGTGCCAGCAGCCAAGATTACGGGACCGGGGAGCTGTTTTTT.

The CDR3: CASDTSGFATQYF. The CDR3 DNA reads as TGTGCCAGCGACACTAGCGGGTTCGCGACCCAGTACTTC. The chain combines TRBV7-6 with TRBJ2-5; 9 bases map to TRBD2. Germline V gene lookup returns CDR1 SGHVS and CDR2 FNYEAQ. Trimming at V came to 8 bases and at J to 7 bases, leaving 8 bases not matched to a gene. The CDR3 contains 13 residues.

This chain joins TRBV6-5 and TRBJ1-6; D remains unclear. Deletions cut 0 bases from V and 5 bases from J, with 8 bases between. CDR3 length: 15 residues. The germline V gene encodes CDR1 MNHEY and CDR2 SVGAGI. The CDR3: CASSYSRANNSPLHF. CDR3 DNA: TGTGCCAGCAGTTACTCGAGGGCCAATAATTCACCCCTCCACTTT.

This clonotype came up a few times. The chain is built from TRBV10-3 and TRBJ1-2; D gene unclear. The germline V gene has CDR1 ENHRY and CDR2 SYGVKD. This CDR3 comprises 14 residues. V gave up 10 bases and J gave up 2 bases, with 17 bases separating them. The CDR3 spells CASQAGPGNYGYTF. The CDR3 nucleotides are TGTGCCAGCCAGGCAGGACCGGGAAACTATGGCTACACCTTC.